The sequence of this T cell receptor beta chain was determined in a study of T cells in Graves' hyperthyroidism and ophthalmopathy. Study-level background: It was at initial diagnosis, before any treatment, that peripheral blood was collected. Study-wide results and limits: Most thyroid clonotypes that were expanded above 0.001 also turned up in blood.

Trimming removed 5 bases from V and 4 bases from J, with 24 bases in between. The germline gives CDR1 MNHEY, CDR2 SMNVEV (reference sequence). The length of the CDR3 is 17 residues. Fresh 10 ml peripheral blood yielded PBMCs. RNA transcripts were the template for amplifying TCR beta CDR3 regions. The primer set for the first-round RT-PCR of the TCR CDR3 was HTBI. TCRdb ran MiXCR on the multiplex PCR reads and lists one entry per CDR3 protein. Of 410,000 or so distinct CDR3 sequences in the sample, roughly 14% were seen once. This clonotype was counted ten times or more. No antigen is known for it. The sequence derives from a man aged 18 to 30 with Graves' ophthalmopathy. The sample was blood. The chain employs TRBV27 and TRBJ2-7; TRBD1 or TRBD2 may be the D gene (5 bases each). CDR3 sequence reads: CASSVSAGSGTLYEQYF. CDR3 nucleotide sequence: TGTGCCAGCAGTGTCTCGGCGGGTAGTGGGACCTTATACGAGCAGTACTTC.